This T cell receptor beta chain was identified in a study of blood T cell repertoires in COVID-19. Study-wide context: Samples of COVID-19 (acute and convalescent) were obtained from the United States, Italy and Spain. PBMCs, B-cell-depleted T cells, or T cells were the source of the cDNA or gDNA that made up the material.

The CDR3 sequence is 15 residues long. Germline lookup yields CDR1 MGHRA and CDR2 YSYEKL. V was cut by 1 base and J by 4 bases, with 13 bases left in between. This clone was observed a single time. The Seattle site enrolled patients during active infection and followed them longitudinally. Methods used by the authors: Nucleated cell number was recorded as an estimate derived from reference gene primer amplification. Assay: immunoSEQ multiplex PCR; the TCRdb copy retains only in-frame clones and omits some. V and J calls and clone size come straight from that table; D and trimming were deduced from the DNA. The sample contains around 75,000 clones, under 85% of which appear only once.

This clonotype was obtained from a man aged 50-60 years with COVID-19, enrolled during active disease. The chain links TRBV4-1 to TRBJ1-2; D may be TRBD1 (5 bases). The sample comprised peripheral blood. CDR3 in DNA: TGCGCCAGCAGCCAAGGCTGGACAAATCGCTATGGCTACACCTTC. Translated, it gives CASSQGWTNRYGYTF.